The present entry profiles one T cell receptor beta chain with its context. The ends were cut back, 6 bases at V and 3 bases at J, with 12 bases in the middle. From germline, CDR1 is DFQATT and CDR2 SNEGSKA (reference sequence). This CDR3 is built from 13 residues. This record belongs to a study of metastatic and nonmetastatic thyroid tumors. Study-level information: Comparative analysis of repertoires was undertaken across blood and tumor or nodule tissue obtained from malignant and benign thyroid patients.

Original processing notes: A papillary thyroid cancer distant-metastasis classifier was built from CDR3 differences across clinicopathological groups. TCRdb re-called the PCR reads through MiXCR. TCRdb, not the original authors, processed these V and J calls. Of tens of thousands of clones listed, approximately 15% were seen once; the top ten hold around a tenth. All patients were untreated before thyroid surgery. The source of this sequence is a female donor with papillary thyroid cancer or a benign thyroid nodule (not recorded which). Some clones in this sample may be carry-over from other donors' samples. The chain is built from TRBV20-1 and TRBJ2-1, with D maybe TRBD2 (5 bases). Sequenced: blood. This chain's CDR3 is CSALGVGYNEQFF. The CDR3 bases are TGCAGTGCCCTGGGAGTCGGCTACAATGAGCAGTTCTTC.